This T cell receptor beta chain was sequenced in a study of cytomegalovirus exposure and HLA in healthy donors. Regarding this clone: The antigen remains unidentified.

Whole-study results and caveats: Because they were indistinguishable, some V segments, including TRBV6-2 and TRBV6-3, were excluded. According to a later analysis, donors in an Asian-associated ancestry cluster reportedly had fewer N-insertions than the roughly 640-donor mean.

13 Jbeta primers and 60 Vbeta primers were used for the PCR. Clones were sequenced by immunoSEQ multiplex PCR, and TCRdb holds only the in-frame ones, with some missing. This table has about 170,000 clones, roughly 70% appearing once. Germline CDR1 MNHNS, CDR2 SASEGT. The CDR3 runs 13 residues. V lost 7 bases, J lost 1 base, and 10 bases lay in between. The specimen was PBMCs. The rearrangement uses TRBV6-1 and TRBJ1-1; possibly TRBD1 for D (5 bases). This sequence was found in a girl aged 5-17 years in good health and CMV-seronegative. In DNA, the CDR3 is TGTGCCAGCACGGGACTTAAGAACACTGAAGCTTTCTTT. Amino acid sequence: CASTGLKNTEAFF.